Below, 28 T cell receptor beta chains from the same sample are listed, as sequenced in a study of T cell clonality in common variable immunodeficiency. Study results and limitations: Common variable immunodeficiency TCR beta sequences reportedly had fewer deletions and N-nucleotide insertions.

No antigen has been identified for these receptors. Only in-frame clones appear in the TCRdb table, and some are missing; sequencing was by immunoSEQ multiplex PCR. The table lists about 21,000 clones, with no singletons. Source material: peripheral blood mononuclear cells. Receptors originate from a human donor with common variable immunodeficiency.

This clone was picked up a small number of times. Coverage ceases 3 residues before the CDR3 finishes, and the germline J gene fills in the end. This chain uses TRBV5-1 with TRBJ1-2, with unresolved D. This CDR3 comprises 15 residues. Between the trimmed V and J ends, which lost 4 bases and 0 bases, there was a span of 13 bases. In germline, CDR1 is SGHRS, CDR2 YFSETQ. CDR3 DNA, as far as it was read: TGCGCCAGCAGCCGCCAGAGCGAAGCTAACTATGGC. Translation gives CASSRQSEANYG. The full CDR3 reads CASSRQSEANYGYTF.

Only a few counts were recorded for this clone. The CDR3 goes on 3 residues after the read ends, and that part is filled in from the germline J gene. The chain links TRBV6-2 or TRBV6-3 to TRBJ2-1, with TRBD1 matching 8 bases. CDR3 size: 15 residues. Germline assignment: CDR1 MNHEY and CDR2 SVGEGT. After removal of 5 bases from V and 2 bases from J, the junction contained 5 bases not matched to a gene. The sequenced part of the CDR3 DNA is TGTGCCAGCAGTCGGGGACAGGTCACCTACAATGAG. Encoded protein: CASSRGQVTYNE. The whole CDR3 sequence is CASSRGQVTYNEQFF.

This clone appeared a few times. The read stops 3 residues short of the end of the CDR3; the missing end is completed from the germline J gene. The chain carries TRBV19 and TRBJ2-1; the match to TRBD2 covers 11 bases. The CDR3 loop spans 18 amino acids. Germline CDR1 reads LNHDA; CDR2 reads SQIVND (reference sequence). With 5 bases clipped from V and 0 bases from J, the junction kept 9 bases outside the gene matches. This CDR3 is CASSPRLAGSPSYNEQFF. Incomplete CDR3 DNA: TGTGCCAGTAGTCCTCGACTAGCGGGGAGCCCCTCCTACAATGAG.

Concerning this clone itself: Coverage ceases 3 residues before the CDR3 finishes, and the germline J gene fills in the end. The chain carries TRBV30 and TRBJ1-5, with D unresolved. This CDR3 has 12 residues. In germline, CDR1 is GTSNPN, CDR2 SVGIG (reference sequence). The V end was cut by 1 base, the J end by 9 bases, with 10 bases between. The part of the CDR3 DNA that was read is TGTGCCTGGAGTGACCACCTTAGGCCC. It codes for CAWSDHLRP. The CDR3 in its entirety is CAWSDHLRPQHF.

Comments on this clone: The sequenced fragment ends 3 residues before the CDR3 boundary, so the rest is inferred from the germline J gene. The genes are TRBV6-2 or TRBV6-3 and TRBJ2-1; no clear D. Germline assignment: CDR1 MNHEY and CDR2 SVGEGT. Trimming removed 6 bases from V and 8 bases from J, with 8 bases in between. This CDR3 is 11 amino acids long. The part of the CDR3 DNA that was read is TGTGCCAGCAGCCCACATGATGAG. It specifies CASSPHDE. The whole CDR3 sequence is CASSPHDEQFF.

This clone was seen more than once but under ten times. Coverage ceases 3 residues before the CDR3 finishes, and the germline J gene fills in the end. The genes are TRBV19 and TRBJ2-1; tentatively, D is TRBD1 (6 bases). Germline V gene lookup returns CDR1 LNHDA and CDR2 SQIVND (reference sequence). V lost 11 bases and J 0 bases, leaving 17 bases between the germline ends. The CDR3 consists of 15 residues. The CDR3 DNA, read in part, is TGTGCCTGCTCCCCAGGGGATAGCTCCTACAATGAG. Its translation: CACSPGDSSYNE. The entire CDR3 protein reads CACSPGDSSYNEQFF.

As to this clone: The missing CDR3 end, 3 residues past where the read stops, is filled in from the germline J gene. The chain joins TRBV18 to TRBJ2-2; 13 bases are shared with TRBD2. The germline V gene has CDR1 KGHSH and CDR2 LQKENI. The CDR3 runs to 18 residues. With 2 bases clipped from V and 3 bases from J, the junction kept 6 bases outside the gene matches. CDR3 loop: CASSPYGLAGVDTGELFF. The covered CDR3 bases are TGTGCCAGCTCACCATACGGACTAGCGGGGGTGGACACCGGGGAG.

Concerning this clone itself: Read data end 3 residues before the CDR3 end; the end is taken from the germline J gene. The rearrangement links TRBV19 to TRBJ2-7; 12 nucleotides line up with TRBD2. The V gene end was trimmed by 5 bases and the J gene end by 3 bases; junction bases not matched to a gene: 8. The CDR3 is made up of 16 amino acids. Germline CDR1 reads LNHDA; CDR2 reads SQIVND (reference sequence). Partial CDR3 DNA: TGTGCCAGTAGTTCACTTCTGACTAGCGGGGGCTACGAG. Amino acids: CASSSLLTSGGYE. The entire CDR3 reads CASSSLLTSGGYEQYF.

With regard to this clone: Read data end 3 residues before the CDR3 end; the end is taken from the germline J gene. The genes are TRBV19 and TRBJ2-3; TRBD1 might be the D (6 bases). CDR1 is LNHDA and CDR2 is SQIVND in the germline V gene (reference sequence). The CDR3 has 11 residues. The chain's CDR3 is CASRWDISQYF. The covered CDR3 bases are TGTGCCAGTCGGTGGGACATCTCG.

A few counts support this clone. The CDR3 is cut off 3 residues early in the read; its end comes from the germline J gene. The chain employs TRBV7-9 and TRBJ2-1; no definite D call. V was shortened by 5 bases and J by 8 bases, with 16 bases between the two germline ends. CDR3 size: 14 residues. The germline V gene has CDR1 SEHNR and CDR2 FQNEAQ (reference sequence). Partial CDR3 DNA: TGTGCCAGCAGCCCCGGTGAAGCTCGAGATGAG. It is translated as CASSPGEARDE. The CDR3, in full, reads CASSPGEARDEQFF.

CDR3 bases read: TGTGCCAGCAGCTTAGATCTAATGAACACTGAA. Amino acids: CASSLDLMNTE. The full-length CDR3 reads as CASSLDLMNTEAFF. V gene TRBV7-9 combines with J gene TRBJ1-1; no reliable D call. The read halts 3 residues ahead of the CDR3 end, with the missing end drawn from the germline J gene. V gave up 1 base and J gave up 0 bases, with 6 bases separating them. Germline V gene sequence: CDR1 SEHNR, CDR2 FQNEAQ (reference sequence). The CDR3 has 14 residues.

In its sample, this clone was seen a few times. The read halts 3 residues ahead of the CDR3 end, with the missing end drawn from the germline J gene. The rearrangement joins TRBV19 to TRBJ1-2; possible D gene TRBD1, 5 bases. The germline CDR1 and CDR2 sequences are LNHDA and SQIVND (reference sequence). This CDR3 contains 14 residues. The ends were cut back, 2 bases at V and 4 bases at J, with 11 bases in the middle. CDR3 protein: CASSILGVGYGYTF. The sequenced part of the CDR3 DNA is TGTGCCAGTAGTATACTAGGGGTCGGCTATGGC.

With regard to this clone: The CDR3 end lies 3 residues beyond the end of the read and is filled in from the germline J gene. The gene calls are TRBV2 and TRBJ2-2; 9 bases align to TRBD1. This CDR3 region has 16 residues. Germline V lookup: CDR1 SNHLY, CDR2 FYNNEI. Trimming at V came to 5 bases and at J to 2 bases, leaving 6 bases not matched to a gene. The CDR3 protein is CASSSHRGPNTGELFF. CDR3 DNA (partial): TGTGCCAGCAGTTCCCACAGGGGGCCTAACACCGGGGAG.

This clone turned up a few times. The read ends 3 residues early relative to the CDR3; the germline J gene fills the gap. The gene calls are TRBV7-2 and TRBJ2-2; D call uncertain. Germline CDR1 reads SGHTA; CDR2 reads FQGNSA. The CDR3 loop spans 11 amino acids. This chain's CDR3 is CASSLTPLLFF. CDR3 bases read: TGTGCCAGCAGCCTAACCCCGTTG.

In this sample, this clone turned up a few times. Here the CDR3 reads CASSRDSLVNEQFF. The sequenced CDR3 bases are TGTGCCAGCTCAAGGGACAGTTTGGTTAATGAG. The rearrangement uses TRBV18 and TRBJ2-1, with 7 bases that match TRBD1. The CDR3 end is not reached by the read, which stops 3 residues before it; the germline J gene fills it in. CDR1 and CDR2 (germline): KGHSH, LQKENI. V trimming: 5 bases; J trimming: 7 bases; junction bases outside the gene matches: 8. There are 14 residues in the CDR3.

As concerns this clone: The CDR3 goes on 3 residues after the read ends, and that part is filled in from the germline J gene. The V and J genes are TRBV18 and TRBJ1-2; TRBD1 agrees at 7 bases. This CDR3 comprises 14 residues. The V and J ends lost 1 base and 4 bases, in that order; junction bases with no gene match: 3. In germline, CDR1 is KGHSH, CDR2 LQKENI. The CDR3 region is CASSPLQGRYGYTF. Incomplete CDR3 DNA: TGTGCCAGCTCACCACTACAGGGGCGCTATGGC.

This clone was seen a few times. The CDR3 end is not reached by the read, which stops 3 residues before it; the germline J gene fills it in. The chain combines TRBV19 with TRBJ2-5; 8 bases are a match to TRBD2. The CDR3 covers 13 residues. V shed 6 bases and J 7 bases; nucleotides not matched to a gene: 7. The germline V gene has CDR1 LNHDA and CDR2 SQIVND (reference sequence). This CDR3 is CASRELRGGTQYF. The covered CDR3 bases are TGTGCCAGTAGGGAGCTACGGGGGGGGACC.

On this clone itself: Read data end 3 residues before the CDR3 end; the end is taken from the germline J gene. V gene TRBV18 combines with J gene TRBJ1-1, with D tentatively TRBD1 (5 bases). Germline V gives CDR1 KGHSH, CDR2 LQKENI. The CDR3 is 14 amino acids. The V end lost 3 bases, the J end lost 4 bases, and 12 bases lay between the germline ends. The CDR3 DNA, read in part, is TGTGCCAGCTCACCGGACAAGGGGAGCACTGAA. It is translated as CASSPDKGSTE. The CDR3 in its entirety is CASSPDKGSTEAFF. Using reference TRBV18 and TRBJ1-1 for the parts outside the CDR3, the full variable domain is NAGVMQNPRHLVRRRGQEARLRCSPMKGHSHVYWYRQLPEEGLKFMVYLQKENIIDESGMPKERFSAEFPKEGPSILRIQQVVRGDSAAYFCASSPDKGSTEAFFGQGTRLTVV.

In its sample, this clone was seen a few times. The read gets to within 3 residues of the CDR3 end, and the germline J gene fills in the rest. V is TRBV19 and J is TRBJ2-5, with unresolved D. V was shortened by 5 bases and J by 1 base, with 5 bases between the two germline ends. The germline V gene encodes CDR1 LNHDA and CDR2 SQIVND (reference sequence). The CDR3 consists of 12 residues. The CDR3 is CASSSRQETQYF. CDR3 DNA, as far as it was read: TGTGCCAGTAGTTCGCGCCAAGAGACC.

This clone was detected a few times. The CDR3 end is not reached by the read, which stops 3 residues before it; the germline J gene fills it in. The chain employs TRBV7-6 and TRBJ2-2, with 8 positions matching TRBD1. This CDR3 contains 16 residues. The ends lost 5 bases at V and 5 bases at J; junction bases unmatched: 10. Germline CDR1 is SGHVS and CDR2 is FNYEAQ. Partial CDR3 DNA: TGTGCCAGCAGCCCTCCGCAGGGGGCAGGGACCGGGGAG. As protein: CASSPPQGAGTGE. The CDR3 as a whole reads CASSPPQGAGTGELFF.

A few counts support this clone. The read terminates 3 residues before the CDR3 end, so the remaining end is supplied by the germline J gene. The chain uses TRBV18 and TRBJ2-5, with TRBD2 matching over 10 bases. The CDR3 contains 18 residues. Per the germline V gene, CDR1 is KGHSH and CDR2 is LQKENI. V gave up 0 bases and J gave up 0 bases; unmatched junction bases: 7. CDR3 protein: CASSPPQRGGLYQETQYF. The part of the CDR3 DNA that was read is TGTGCCAGCTCACCACCGCAGCGGGGGGGCCTTTACCAAGAGACC.

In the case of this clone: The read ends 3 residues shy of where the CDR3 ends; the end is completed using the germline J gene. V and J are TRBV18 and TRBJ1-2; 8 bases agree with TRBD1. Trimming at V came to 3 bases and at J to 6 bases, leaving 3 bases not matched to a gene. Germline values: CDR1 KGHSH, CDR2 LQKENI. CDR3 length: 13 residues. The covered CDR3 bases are TGTGCCAGCTCACCCGGACAGGGAAATGGC. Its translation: CASSPGQGNG. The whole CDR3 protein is CASSPGQGNGYTF.

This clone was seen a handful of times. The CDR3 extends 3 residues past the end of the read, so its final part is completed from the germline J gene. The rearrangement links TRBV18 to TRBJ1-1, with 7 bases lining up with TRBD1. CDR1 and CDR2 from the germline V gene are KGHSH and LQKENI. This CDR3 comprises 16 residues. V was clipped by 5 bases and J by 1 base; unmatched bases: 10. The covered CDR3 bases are TGTGCCAGCTCATTTTTTACAGGGGCGGAGAACACTGAA. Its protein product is CASSFFTGAENTE. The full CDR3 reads CASSFFTGAENTEAFF.

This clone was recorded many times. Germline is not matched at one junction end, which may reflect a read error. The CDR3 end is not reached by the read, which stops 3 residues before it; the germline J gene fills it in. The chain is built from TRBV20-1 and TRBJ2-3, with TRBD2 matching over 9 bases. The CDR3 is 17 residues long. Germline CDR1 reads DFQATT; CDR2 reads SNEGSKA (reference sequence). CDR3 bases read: TGCAGTGCTCGAGACCCAGCTAGCGGGGTTTGGGCAGATACG. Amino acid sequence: CSARDPASGVWADT. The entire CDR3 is CSARDPASGVWADTQYF.

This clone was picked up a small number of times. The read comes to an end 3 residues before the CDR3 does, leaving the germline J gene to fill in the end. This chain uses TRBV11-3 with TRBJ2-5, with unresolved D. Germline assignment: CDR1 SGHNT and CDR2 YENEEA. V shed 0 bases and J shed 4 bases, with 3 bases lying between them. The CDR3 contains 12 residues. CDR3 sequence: CASSLDGETQYF. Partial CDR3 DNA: TGTGCCAGCAGCTTAGACGGAGAGACC.

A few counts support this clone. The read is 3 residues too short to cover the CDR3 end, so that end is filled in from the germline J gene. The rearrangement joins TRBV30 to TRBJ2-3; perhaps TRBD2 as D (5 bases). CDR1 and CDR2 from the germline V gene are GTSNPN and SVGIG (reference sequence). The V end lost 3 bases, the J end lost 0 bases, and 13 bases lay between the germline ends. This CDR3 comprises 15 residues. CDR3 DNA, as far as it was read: TGTGCCTGGAGCCGAATACGGGGTAGCACAGATACG. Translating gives CAWSRIRGSTDT. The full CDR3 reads CAWSRIRGSTDTQYF.

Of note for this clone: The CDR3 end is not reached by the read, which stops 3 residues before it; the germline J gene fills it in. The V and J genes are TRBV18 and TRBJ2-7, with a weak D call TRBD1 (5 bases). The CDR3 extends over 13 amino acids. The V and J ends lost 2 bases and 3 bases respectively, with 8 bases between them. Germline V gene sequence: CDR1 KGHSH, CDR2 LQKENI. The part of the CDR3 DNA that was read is TGTGCCAGCTCACCATACGACAGCTACGAG. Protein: CASSPYDSYE. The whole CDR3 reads CASSPYDSYEQYF.

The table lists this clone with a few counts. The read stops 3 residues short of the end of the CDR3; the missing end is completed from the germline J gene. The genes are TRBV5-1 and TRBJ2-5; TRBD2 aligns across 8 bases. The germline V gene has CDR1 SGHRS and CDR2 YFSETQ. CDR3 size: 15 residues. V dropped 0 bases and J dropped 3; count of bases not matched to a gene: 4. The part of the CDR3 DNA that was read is TGCGCCAGCAGCTTGGGGACTAGCCAAAAAGAGACC. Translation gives CASSLGTSQKET. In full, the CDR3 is CASSLGTSQKETQYF. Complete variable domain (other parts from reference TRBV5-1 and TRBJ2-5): KAGVTQTPRYLIKTRGQQVTLSCSPISGHRSVSWYQQTPGQGLQFLFEYFSETQRNKGNFPGRFSGRQFSNSRSEMNVSTLELGDSALYLCASSLGTSQKETQYFGPGTRLLVL.